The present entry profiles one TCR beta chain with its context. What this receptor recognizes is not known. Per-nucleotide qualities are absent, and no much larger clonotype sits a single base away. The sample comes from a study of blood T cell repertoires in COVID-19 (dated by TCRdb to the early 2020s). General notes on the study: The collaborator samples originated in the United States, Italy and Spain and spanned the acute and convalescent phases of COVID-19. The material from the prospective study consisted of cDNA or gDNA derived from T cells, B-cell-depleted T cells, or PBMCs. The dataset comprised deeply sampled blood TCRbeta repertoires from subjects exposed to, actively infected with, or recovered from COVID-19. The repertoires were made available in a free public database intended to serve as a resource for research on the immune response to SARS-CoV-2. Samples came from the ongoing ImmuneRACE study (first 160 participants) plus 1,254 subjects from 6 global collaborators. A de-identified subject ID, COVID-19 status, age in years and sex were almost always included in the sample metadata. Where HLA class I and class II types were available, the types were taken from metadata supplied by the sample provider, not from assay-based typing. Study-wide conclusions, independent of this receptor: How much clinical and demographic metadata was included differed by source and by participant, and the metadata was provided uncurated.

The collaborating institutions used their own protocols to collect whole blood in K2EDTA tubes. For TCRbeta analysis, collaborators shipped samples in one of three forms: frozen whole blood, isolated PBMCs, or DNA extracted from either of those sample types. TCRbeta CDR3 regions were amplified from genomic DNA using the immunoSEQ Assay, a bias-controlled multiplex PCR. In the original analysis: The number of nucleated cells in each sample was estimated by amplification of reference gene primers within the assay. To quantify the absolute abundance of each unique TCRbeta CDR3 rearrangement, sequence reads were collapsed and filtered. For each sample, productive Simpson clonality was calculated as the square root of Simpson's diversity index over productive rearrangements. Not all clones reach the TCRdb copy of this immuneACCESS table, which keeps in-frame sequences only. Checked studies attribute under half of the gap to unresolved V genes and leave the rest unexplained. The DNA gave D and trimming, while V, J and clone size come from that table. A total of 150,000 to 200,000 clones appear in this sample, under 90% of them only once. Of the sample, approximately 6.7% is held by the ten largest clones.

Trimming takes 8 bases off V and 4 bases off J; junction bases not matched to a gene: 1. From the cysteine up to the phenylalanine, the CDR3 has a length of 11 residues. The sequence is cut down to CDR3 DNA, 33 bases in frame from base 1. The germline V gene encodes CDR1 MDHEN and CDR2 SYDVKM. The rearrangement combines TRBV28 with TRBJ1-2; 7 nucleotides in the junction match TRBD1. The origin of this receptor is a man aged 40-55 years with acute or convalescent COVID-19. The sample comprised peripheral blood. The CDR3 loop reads CASWTGYGYTF. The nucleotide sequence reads TGTGCCAGCTGGACAGGCTATGGCTACACCTTC.